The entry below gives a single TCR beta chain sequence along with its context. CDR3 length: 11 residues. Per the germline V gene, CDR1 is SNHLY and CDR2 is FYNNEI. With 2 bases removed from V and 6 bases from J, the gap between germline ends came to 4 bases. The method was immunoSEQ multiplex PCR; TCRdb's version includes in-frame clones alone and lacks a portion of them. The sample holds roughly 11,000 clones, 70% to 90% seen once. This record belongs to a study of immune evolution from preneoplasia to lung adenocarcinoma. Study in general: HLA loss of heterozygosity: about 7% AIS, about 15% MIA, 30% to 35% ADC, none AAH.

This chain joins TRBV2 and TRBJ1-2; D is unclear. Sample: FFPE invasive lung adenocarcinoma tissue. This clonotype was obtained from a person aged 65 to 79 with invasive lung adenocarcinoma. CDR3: CASSEWDGYTF. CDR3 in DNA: TGTGCCAGCAGTGAATGGGATGGCTACACCTTC.